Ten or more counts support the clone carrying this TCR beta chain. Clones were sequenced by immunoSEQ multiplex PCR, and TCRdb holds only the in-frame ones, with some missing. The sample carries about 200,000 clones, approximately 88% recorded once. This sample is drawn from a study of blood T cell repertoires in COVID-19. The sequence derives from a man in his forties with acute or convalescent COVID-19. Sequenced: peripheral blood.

This CDR3 reads CASSSSGEPQDTQYF. The CDR3 region has the DNA TGCGCCAGCAGTAGTAGCGGGGAGCCTCAAGATACGCAGTATTTT. This chain links TRBV10-1 with TRBJ2-3; 8 bases are a match to TRBD2. V shed 5 bases, J shed 5 bases, and the junction held 9 bases outside the gene matches. Germline V gene data show CDR1 as WNHNN and CDR2 as SYGVQD (reference sequence). This CDR3 region has 15 residues.